Listed here are 28 T cell receptor beta chains from one sample, sequenced in a study of tumor-infiltrating lymphocytes in primary liver carcinoma. Using a constant-region primer together with ProtoScript II reverse transcriptase, TCR beta cDNA was made from approximately 500 ng of total RNA. Libraries for TCR beta were built through three nested multiplex PCR rounds, which together made up a slightly modified ARM-PCR procedure. Each of the first two PCR rounds ran approximately 9 cycles with TRBV1-TRBV30 forward and C-beta reverse primers. TCRdb passed the multiplex PCR reads through MiXCR, listing each CDR3 protein once. Of roughly 100,000 distinct CDR3 sequences in the sample, 82% are singletons; the top ten hold approximately 21%. Co-extracting RNA and DNA was done with about 17-30 mg of unsorted bulk tissue as input. The sample consisted of liver tumor tissue from sampling region 3. Subset described: tumor region T3, left-lateral pole. These receptors were taken from a man aged 35-49 years with primary liver carcinoma and hepatitis B virus infection.

In its sample, this clonotype was seen a few times. This is likely a read error, given that the CDR3 carries no conserved phenylalanine or tryptophan at its end. The gene calls are TRBV12-3 or TRBV12-4 and TRBJ2-1; TRBD2 might be the D (5 bases). The CDR3 is 15 residues long. V dropped 5 bases and J dropped 10 bases, with 21 bases sitting between them. CDR3 region: CASSKGTLLWEEQFS. CDR3 nucleotides: TGTGCCAGCAGTAAGGGTACTTTACTTTGGGAGGAGCAGTTCTCC.

The chain is built from TRBV29-1 and TRBJ2-7, with TRBD1 as a possible D gene (5 bases). V gave up 4 bases and J gave up 3 bases, with 13 bases separating them. Per germline, CDR1 SQVTM and CDR2 ANQGSEA. The CDR3 loop spans 13 amino acids. Here the CDR3 DNA reads TGCAGCGTTGCCCACCCACAGGTCTACGAGCAGTACTTC. Protein: CSVAHPQVYEQYF.

Concerning this clonotype itself: The CDR3 does not close with the conserved phenylalanine or tryptophan, likely indicating a read error. The genes are TRBV29-1 and TRBJ2-3; possibly TRBD2 for D (5 bases). Germline lookup yields CDR1 SQVTM and CDR2 ANQGSEA. The CDR3 has 11 amino acids. CDR3 coding DNA: TGCATCGTTGAGCACGGGGTTACGCAGTATTAT. It specifies CIVEHGVTQYY.

This chain connects TRBV5-1 to TRBJ1-1, with D uncertain. Between the trimmed V and J ends, which lost 0 bases and 3 bases, there was a span of 12 bases. Germline CDR1 SGHRS, CDR2 YFSETQ. This CDR3 is 15 amino acids long. The DNA of the CDR3 is TGCGCCAGCAGCTTGGCCATGGGCGGATACACTGAAGCTTTCTTT. It encodes CASSLAMGGYTEAFF.

The J gene is TRBJ2-2, the V gene TRBV7-2; D uncertain. The CDR3 loop spans 15 amino acids. The germline V gene has CDR1 SGHTA and CDR2 FQGNSA. V lost 1 base, J lost 2 bases, and 8 bases lay in between. The CDR3 DNA follows: TGTGCCAGCAGCTTAGTTTCTGTTAACACCGGGGAGCTGTTTTTT. It yields the protein CASSLVSVNTGELFF.

This clonotype was seen once. The chain is built from TRBV6-1 and TRBJ2-6; possible D gene TRBD2, 6 bases. V was trimmed by 4 bases and J by 0 bases, leaving 16 bases between them. The CDR3 extends over 18 amino acids. From germline, CDR1 is MNHNS and CDR2 SASEGT. DNA for the CDR3: TGTGCCAGCAGTGGATACGGGGGTCTTACCTCTGGGGCCAACGTCCTGACTTTC. It specifies CASSGYGGLTSGANVLTF.

As concerns this clonotype: One junction end disagrees with the germline gene, perhaps due to a read error. The rearrangement joins TRBV28 to TRBJ1-2; D is unresolved. Germline-derived CDR1 and CDR2 are MDHEN and SYDVKM. The CDR3 extends over 13 amino acids. CDR3 DNA: TGTGTCAGCAGCGACGTATCTACTCGAGGCTACACCTTC. Its translation is CVSSDVSTRGYTF.

Details on this clonotype: Sequence at one end of the junction differs from germline and may be a read error. The chain recombines TRBV12-3 or TRBV12-4 with TRBJ2-2; D may be TRBD2 (6 bases). This CDR3 contains 14 residues. The CDR3 sequence: CPSRGYGSTGELFF. In DNA form, the CDR3 reads TGCCCCAGCCGTGGTTACGGGAGCACCGGGGAGCTGTTTTTT.

As to this clonotype: One junction end does not reproduce the germline sequence, and a read error may be involved. The chain is built from TRBV6-5 and TRBJ2-7; 7 bases align to TRBD2. The CDR3 runs 14 residues. Germline V gene data show CDR1 as MNHEY and CDR2 as SVGAGI. This CDR3 reads CASSSSAGRGEQYF. The CDR3 DNA follows: TGTGCCAGCAGTTCTTCAGCGGGAAGGGGCGAGCAGTATTTC.

About this clonotype itself: No conserved phenylalanine or tryptophan is present at the end of the CDR3, so a read error is the likely explanation. V and J are TRBV11-2 and TRBJ2-7, with D perhaps matching TRBD1 (6 bases). The germline CDR1 and CDR2 sequences are SGHAT and FQNNGV. This CDR3 has 13 amino acids. Between the trimmed V and J ends, which lost 6 bases and 7 bases, there was a span of 16 bases. The CDR3 protein is CASRTGTNYEQYL. CDR3 bases: TGTGCCAGCAGAACCGGGACAAACTATGAGCAGTACTTA.

About this clonotype: An end of the junction does not agree with germline; a read error may underlie this. J is TRBJ2-3 and V is TRBV4-3; 7 nucleotides match TRBD1. Per germline, CDR1 LGHNA and CDR2 YSLEER. The CDR3 is 15 amino acids. CDR3 amino acids: CVSSRRQRGTDMQYF. The CDR3 DNA follows: TGCGTCAGCAGCCGCCGACAGAGGGGGACAGATATGCAGTATTTT.

V is TRBV28 and J is TRBJ2-7; D gene unclear. V was clipped by 3 bases and J by 7 bases, with 16 bases between them. This CDR3 is 14 amino acids long. The V gene's germline CDR1 is MDHEN and CDR2 SYDVKM. The CDR3 DNA sequence: TGTGCCAGCAGTTTCCAGGTAAACTCCTTTGAGCAGTACTTC. Its protein is CASSFQVNSFEQYF.

Comment on this clonotype: This is likely a read error, given that the CDR3 carries no conserved phenylalanine or tryptophan at its end. This sequence joins TRBV29-1 and TRBJ2-2; 12 bases map to TRBD1. Germline V gene lookup returns CDR1 SQVTM and CDR2 ANQGSEA. The ends lost 3 bases at V and 14 bases at J; junction bases unmatched: 10. The CDR3 has 14 residues. CDR3 residues: CSVEGQGAPGNLFL. The CDR3, as DNA: TGCAGCGTTGAGGGACAGGGGGCGCCCGGGAACCTGTTTCTT.

As concerns this clonotype: At one of its ends the junction is not consistent with the germline gene, which may arise from a read error. V and J are TRBV4-1 and TRBJ1-2, with D maybe TRBD1 (6 bases). This CDR3 contains 15 residues. Germline CDR1 and CDR2: MGHRA and YSYEKL. The CDR3 region is CASSLAGQGNSGYTF. CDR3 DNA: TGCGCCAGTAGCCTCGCGGGCCAGGGGAACAGTGGCTACACCTTC.

A note on this clonotype: No conserved phenylalanine or tryptophan is present at the end of the CDR3, so a read error is the likely explanation. No DNA is shown, since the ends of the CDR3 on it are uncertain; the CDR3 is the one TCRdb lists. The CDR3 loop is CASSHGTSSLL. The chain recombines TRBV12-3 or TRBV12-4 with TRBJ2-1; the listed D gene, TRBD2, was not tested against the DNA. The CDR3 totals 11 residues, both ends included.

About this clonotype: The CDR3 does not close with the conserved phenylalanine or tryptophan, likely indicating a read error. The chain combines TRBV12-3 or TRBV12-4 with TRBJ2-4; D gene uncertain. V lost 1 base and J lost 2, with 12 bases in between. The CDR3 totals 16 residues. The CDR3 DNA reads as TGTGCCAGCAGTTTAGACGGTATGGGGACCAAAAACATTCAGTACATC. Its protein product is CASSLDGMGTKNIQYI.

About this clonotype: Compared with germline, one end of the junction differs, possibly owing to a read error. The chain carries TRBV11-2 and TRBJ2-5, with D perhaps matching TRBD1 or TRBD2 (7 bases each). This CDR3 comprises 15 residues. In germline, CDR1 is SGHAT, CDR2 FQNNGV. The CDR3 coding sequence is TGTGCCAGCGGCTTACCCGTGCAGGGGGGGGAGACCCAGTACTTC. Translation gives CASGLPVQGGETQYF. Complete variable domain (other parts from reference TRBV11-2 and TRBJ2-5): EAGVAQSPRYKIIEKRQSVAFWCNPISGHATLYWYQQILGQGPKLLIQFQNNGVVDDSQLPKDRFSAERLKGVDSTLKIQPAKLEDSAVYLCASGLPVQGGETQYFGPGTRLLVL.

With regard to this clonotype: One end of the junction does not line up with germline, which may come from a read error. V gene TRBV5-5 combines with J gene TRBJ2-2; possibly TRBD2 for D (5 bases). There are 16 residues in the CDR3. Germline CDR1 reads SGHKS; CDR2 reads YYEKEE (reference sequence). The CDR3 nucleotides are TGTGCCAGCAGCTTGTGCCCAGCGGCGAACACCGGGGAGCTGTTATTT. Encoded protein: CASSLCPAANTGELLF.

This chain joins TRBV4-2 and TRBJ2-1; D may be TRBD2 (5 bases). CDR1 and CDR2 (germline): LGHNA, YNFKEQ. The CDR3 is 16 residues long. Trimming shortened V by 4 bases and J by 12 bases, and 25 bases separated the two germline ends. The DNA of the CDR3 is TGTGCCAGCAGCCGACGGACTGGGTCAGGTGTCATTGGGCAGTTCTTC. Its translation is CASSRRTGSGVIGQFF.

The V gene is TRBV6-5, the J gene TRBJ2-5; 7 bases align to TRBD2. Looked up from germline, CDR1 is MNHEY and CDR2 is SVGAGI. Losses at the gene ends were 2 bases for V and 5 bases for J; bases not matched to a gene: 8. The CDR3 sequence is 15 residues long. DNA of the CDR3: TGTGCCAGCAGTTACGGTAGAGGGAGGGATGAGACCCAGTACTTC. It specifies CASSYGRGRDETQYF.

Notes on this clonotype: Compared with germline, one end of the junction differs, possibly owing to a read error. The V call is TRBV6-6, the J call TRBJ1-5; D unresolved. In germline, CDR1 is MNHNY, CDR2 SVGAGI (reference sequence). The CDR3 covers 16 residues. As DNA, the CDR3 is TGTGCCAGTAGTTACTATAGCACCAATAACAATCAGCCCCAGCATTTT. Its translation is CASSYYSTNNNQPQHF.

The sample holds one count of this clonotype. A junction boundary mismatches the germline segment, possibly from a read error. The V call is TRBV12-3 or TRBV12-4, the J call TRBJ1-3, with D uncertain. This CDR3 is 13 amino acids long. The CDR3: CASSGNSGYTIYF. DNA of the CDR3: TGTGCCAGCTCTGGGAACTCTGGATACACTATATATTTT.

A word on this clonotype: The junction shows a germline mismatch at one end, possibly a read error. V and J are TRBV6-6 and TRBJ2-7; D unresolved. Looked up from germline, CDR1 is MNHNY and CDR2 is SVGAGI (reference sequence). The CDR3 has 15 amino acids. The CDR3 loop is CASIGYRDYPYEKYF. Here the CDR3 DNA reads TGTGCCAGCATCGGCTACAGAGATTACCCCTACGAGAAGTACTTC.

On this clonotype itself: A junction end diverges from the germline sequence, so it may reflect a read error. The chain combines TRBV6-6 with TRBJ2-1; 9 bases fit TRBD1. The V gene's germline CDR1 is MNHNY and CDR2 SVGAGI (reference sequence). This CDR3 region has 17 residues. The CDR3 sequence is CVSSYLMGQGTHNEQFF. CDR3 nucleotides: TGTGTCAGCAGTTACTTGATGGGACAGGGCACACACAATGAGCAGTTCTTC.

This clonotype was seen ten or more times. The V and J genes are TRBV6-5 and TRBJ2-1, with TRBD2 identical over 7 bases. In germline, CDR1 is MNHEY, CDR2 SVGAGI. The CDR3 sequence is 15 residues long. V shed 0 bases and J 9 bases; nucleotides not matched to a gene: 8. The CDR3 loop is CASSYSGREYVEQFF. In DNA form, the CDR3 reads TGTGCCAGCAGTTACTCGGGGCGGGAGTACGTTGAGCAGTTCTTC.

On this clonotype itself: Germline is not matched at one junction end, which may reflect a read error. The chain links TRBV29-1 to TRBJ2-1, with TRBD2 matching over 10 bases. The germline gives CDR1 SQVTM, CDR2 ANQGSEA. The CDR3 is 18 residues long. The CDR3 here is CSVGGRSTSGNRYNEKFF. CDR3 nucleotides: TGCAGCGTTGGAGGCAGGAGCACTAGCGGGAATCGGTACAATGAGAAGTTCTTC.

This rearrangement joins TRBV20-1 to TRBJ2-1; 7 nucleotides align to TRBD2. The V gene's germline CDR1 is DFQATT and CDR2 SNEGSKA (reference sequence). The CDR3 runs to 13 residues. The CDR3 sequence is CNAFWRERNEQFF. CDR3 in DNA: TGCAATGCCTTCTGGCGGGAGCGGAATGAGCAGTTCTTC.

J is TRBJ2-1 and V is TRBV6-2 or TRBV6-3; the D gene is possibly TRBD2 (6 bases). Looked up from germline, CDR1 is MNHEY and CDR2 is SVGEGT. V shed 6 bases and J shed 9 bases, with 15 bases lying between them. The CDR3 has 13 amino acids. CDR3 nucleotide sequence: TGTGCCAGCAGCTGGCTAGCGACTACTGAGCAGTTCTTC. This encodes CASSWLATTEQFF.